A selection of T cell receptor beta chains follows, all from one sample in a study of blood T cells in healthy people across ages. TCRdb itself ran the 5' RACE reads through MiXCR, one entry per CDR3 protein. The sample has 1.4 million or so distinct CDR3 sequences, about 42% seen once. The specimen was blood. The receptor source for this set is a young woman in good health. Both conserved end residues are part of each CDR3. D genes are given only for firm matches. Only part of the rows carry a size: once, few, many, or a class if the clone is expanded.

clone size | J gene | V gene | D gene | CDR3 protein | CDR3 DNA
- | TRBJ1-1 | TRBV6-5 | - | CASSSSFVNTEAFF | TGTGCCAGCAGTTCCTCTTTTGTGAACACTGAAGCTTTCTTT
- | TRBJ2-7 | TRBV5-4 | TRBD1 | CASSGRDRPYEQYF | TGTGCCAGCAGCGGCCGGGACAGGCCCTACGAGCAGTACTTT
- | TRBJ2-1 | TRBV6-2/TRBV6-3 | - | CASRTRYNEQFF | TGTGCCAGCAGAACTAGGTACAATGAGCAGTTCTTC
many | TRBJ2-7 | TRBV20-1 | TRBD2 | CSVPHLASGSYEQYF | TGCAGTGTACCCCACCTCGCCAGCGGGAGCTACGAGCAGTACTTC
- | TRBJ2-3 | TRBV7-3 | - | CASSLSGLRADTQYF | TGTGCCAGCAGCTTAAGCGGGTTGCGGGCAGATACGCAGTATTTT
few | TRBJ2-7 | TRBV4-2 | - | CASSQVHSSYNEQYF | TGTGCCAGCAGCCAAGTCCATAGCTCCTACAATGAGCAGTACTTC
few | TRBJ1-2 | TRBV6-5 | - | CASKGRNYGYTF | TGTGCCAGCAAGGGCAGAAACTATGGCTACACCTTC
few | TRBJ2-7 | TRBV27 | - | CASSYSGINEQYF | TGTGCCAGCAGTTATTCAGGGATAAACGAGCAGTACTTC
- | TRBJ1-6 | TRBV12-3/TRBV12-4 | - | CASSLKGSYNSPLHF | TGTGCCAGCAGTTTAAAGGGCAGCTATAATTCACCCCTCCACTTT
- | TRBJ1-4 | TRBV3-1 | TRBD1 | CASSQRTGVEKLFF | TGTGCCAGCAGCCAAAGGACAGGGGTTGAAAAACTGTTTTTT
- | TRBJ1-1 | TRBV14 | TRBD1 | CASSQVVGRGLGTEAFF | TGTGCCAGCAGCCAAGTTGTAGGCAGGGGGCTCGGTACTGAAGCTTTCTTT
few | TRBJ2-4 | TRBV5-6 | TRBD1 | CASSARDRRANIQYF | TGTGCCAGCAGCGCGCGGGACAGGAGGGCCAACATTCAGTACTTC
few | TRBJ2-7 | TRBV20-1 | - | CSASRAGSDYEQYF | TGCAGTGCTAGCCGGGCGGGGAGCGACTACGAGCAGTACTTC
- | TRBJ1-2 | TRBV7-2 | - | CASSPDRGTQKLDGYTF | TGTGCCAGCAGCCCTGATAGGGGGACACAAAAACTCGATGGCTACACCTTC
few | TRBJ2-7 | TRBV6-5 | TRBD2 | CASSKELAGSYEQYF | TGTGCCAGCAGTAAAGAACTAGCGGGGAGCTACGAGCAGTACTTC
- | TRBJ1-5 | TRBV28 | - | CASSSRTALPLLPQHF | TGTGCCAGCAGTTCACGGACAGCCTTACCTCTGTTGCCCCAGCATTTT
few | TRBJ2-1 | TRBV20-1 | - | CSARRGATREQFF | TGCAGTGCGAGACGGGGGGCCACCAGAGAGCAGTTCTTC
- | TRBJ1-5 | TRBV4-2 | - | CASSQDPGRDNQPQHF | TGTGCCAGCAGCCAAGATCCGGGAAGGGACAATCAGCCCCAGCATTTT
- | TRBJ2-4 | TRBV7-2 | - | CASRDGGGAKNIQYF | TGTGCCAGCAGGGACGGGGGAGGTGCCAAAAACATTCAGTACTTC
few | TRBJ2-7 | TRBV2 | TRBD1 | CASSEAGQSYEQYF | TGTGCCAGCAGTGAAGCGGGACAGTCCTACGAGCAGTACTTC
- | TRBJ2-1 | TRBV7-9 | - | CASSARDTVYNEQFF | TGTGCCAGCAGCGCCCGGGACACCGTCTACAATGAGCAGTTCTTC
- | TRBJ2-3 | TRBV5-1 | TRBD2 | CASSSGLESDTQYF | TGCGCCAGCAGCTCTGGACTAGAATCAGATACGCAGTATTTT
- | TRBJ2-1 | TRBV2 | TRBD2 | CASSETSGVLTYNEQFF | TGTGCCAGCAGTGAGACTAGCGGGGTTCTAACCTACAATGAGCAGTTCTTC
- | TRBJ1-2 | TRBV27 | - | CASSPARNNYGYTF | TGTGCCAGCAGCCCGGCCAGGAATAACTATGGCTACACCTTC
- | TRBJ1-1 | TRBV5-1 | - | CASSLADQSEAFF | TGCGCCAGCAGCTTGGCCGACCAGTCTGAAGCTTTCTTT
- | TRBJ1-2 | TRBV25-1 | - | CASSEWRGYGYTF | TGTGCCAGCAGTGAGTGGAGGGGCTATGGCTACACCTTC
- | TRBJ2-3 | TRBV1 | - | CTSSQGRGLAGSSACVAQYF | TGCACCAGCAGCCAAGGACGGGGACTAGCGGGATCCTCGGCGTGCGTTGCGCAGTATTTT
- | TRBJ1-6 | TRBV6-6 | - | CAASGVPGSPLHF | TGTGCCGCCTCGGGGGTACCGGGTTCACCCCTCCACTTT
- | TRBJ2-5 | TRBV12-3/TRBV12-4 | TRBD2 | CASSTSGGLQETQYF | TGTGCCAGCAGTACTAGCGGGGGGCTCCAAGAGACCCAGTACTTC
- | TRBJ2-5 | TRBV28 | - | CASSFPLVHEQYF | TGTGCCAGCAGTTTCCCCCTAGTGCATGAGCAGTACTTC
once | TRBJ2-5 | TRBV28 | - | CASSPLFGEQYF | TGTGCCAGCAGCCCCTTATTCGGGGAGCAGTACTTC
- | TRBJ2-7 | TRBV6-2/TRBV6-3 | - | CAGSGAYEQYF | TGTGCCGGCAGCGGAGCCTACGAGCAGTACTTC
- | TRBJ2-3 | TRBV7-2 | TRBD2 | CASRSDPAGALSTDTQYF | TGTGCCAGCAGATCGGACCCAGCGGGGGCCCTTAGCACAGATACGCAGTATTTT
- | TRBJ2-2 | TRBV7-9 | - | CASSRDSAGELFF | TGTGCCAGCAGCCGGGATTCGGCCGGGGAGCTGTTTTTT
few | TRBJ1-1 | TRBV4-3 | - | CASSPSQGWGTEAFF | TGCGCCAGCAGCCCTTCGCAGGGTTGGGGGACTGAAGCTTTCTTT
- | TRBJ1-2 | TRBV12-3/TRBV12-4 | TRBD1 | CASSLGGQGHGYTF | TGTGCCAGCAGTTTAGGTGGACAGGGCCATGGCTACACCTTC
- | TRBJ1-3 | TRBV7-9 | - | CASSLGSRKGDGGNTIYF | TGTGCCAGCAGCTTAGGTAGCCGGAAGGGGGACGGTGGAAACACCATATATTTT
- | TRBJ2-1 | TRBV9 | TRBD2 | CASSVRLAGALNNEQFF | TGTGCCAGCAGCGTCCGACTAGCGGGAGCTCTTAATAATGAGCAGTTCTTC
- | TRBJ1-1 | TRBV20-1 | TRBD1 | CSASRVDRGPTEAFF | TGCAGTGCTAGTAGAGTGGACAGGGGCCCCACTGAAGCTTTCTTT
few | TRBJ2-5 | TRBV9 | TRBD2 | CASSVPSGGETQYF | TGTGCCAGCAGCGTGCCAAGCGGGGGCGAGACCCAGTACTTC
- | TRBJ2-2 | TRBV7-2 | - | CASSRGVIGELFF | TGTGCCAGCAGCAGGGGGGTCATCGGGGAGCTGTTTTTT
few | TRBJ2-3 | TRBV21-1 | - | CASRFNSSTRSTDTQYF | TGTGCCAGCAGATTCAACTCTAGCACCCGAAGCACAGATACGCAGTATTTT
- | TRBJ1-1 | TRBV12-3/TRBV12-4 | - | CASSPEGVMNTEAFF | TGTGCCAGCAGTCCGGAAGGGGTCATGAACACTGAAGCTTTCTTT
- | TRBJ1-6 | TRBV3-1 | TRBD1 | CAGSQTGTGPNSPLHF | TGTGCCGGCAGCCAAACCGGGACAGGACCAAATTCACCCCTCCACTTT
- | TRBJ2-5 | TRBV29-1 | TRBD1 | CSVDRGWNEQYF | TGCAGCGTTGACAGGGGGTGGAATGAGCAGTACTTC
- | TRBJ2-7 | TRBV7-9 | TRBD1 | CASGWAGGTYEQYF | TGTGCCAGCGGTTGGGCAGGGGGCACCTACGAGCAGTACTTC
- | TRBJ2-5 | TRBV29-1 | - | CSVEFASAEQYF | TGCAGCGTTGAATTCGCTAGCGCTGAGCAGTACTTC
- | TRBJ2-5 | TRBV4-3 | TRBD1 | CASSQEGTGYETQYF | TGCGCCAGCAGCCAAGAGGGGACAGGTTATGAGACCCAGTACTTC
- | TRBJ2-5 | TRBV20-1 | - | CSATKYQTGPLQETQYF | TGCAGTGCTACAAAATACCAAACCGGGCCTCTCCAAGAGACCCAGTACTTC
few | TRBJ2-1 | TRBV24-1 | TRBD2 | CATRAGDYSYNEQFF | TGTGCCACCAGGGCGGGAGATTACTCCTACAATGAGCAGTTCTTC
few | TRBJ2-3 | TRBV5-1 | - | CASSIEGTDTQYF | TGCGCCAGCAGCATTGAAGGCACAGATACGCAGTATTTT
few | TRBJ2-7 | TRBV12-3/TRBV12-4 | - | CASSFVGASYEQYF | TGTGCCAGCAGTTTTGTGGGGGCATCCTACGAGCAGTACTTC
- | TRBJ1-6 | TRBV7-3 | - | CASSSGQRSSPLHF | TGTGCCAGCAGCTCAGGACAGCGCTCTTCACCCCTCCACTTT
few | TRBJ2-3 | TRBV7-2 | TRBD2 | CASSLGFSGLSTDTQYF | TGTGCCAGCAGCTTAGGGTTTAGCGGGCTCTCGACAGATACGCAGTATTTT
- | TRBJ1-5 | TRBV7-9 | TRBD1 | CASSTGQGVGQPQHF | TGTGCCAGCAGCACCGGACAGGGGGTAGGTCAGCCCCAGCATTTT
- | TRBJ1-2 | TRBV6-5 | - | CATGPANYGYTF | TGTGCCACGGGCCCTGCTAACTATGGCTACACCTTC
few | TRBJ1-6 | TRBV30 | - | CAWRFQGSGTSPLHF | TGTGCCTGGAGGTTCCAGGGCTCTGGCACTTCACCCCTCCACTTT